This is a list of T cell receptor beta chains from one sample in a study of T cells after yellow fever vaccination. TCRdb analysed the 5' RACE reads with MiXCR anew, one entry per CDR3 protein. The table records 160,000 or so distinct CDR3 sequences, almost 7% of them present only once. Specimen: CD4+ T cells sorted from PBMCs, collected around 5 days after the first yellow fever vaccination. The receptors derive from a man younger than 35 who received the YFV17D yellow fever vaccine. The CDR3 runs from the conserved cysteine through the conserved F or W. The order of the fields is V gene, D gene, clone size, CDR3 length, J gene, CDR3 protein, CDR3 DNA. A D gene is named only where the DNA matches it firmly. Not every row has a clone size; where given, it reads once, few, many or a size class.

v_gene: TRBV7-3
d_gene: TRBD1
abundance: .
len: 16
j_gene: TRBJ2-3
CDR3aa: CASSLTRDRGADTQYF
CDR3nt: TGTGCCAGCAGCTTAACGAGGGACAGGGGCGCAGATACGCAGTATTTT

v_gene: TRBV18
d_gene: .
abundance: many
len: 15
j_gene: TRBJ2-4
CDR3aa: CASSPPGLAKNIQYF
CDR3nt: TGTGCCAGCTCACCACCGGGGTTAGCCAAAAACATTCAGTACTTC

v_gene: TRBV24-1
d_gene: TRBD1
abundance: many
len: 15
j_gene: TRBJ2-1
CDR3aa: CATSPGTGVNNEQFF
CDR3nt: TGTGCCACCAGCCCCGGGACAGGGGTAAACAATGAGCAGTTCTTC

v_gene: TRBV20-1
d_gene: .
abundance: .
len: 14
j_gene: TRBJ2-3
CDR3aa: CSAVRDSGTDTQYF
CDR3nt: TGCAGTGCTGTACGGGACTCCGGTACCGATACGCAGTATTTT

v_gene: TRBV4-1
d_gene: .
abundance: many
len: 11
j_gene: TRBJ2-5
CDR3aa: CASSVDSTQYF
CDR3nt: TGCGCCAGCAGCGTCGATTCGACCCAGTACTTC

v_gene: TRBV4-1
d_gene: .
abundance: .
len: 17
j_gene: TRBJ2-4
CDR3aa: CASASPGQGMSKNIQYF
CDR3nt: TGCGCCAGCGCTTCCCCGGGGCAGGGAATGTCCAAAAACATTCAGTACTTC

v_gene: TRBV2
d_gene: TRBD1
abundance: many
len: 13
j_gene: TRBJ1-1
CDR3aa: CASSDRELTEAFF
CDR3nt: TGTGCCAGCTCCGACAGGGAATTGACTGAAGCTTTCTTT

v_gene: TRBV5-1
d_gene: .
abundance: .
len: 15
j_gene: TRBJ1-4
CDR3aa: CASSPGTTAEEKLFF
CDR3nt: TGCGCCAGCAGCCCCGGGACCACGGCGGAAGAAAAACTGTTTTTT

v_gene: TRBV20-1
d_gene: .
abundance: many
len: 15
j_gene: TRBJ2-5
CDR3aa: CSARDFRGPAETQYF
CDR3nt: TGCAGTGCTAGAGATTTTCGCGGGCCGGCAGAGACCCAGTACTTC

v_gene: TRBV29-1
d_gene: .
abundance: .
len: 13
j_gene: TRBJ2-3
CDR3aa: CSVEPPITDTQYF
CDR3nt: TGCAGCGTTGAGCCTCCGATCACAGATACGCAGTATTTT

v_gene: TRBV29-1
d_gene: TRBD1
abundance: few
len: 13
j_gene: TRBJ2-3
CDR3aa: CSGDRGIGDTQYF
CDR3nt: TGCAGCGGGGACAGGGGGATAGGGGATACGCAGTATTTT

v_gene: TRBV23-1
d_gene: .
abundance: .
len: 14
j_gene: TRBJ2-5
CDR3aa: CASSQSGGQGTQYF
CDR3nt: TGCGCCAGCAGTCAATCTGGGGGGCAGGGGACCCAGTACTTC

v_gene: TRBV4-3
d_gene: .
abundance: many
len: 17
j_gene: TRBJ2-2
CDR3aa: CASSQDGGYANTGELFF
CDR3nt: TGCGCCAGCAGCCAAGATGGGGGGTACGCGAACACCGGGGAGCTGTTTTTT

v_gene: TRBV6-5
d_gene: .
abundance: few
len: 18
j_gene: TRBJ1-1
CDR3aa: CASSYSAGGGGRNTEAFF
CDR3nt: TGTGCCAGCAGTTACTCGGCCGGAGGGGGTGGAAGGAACACTGAAGCTTTCTTT

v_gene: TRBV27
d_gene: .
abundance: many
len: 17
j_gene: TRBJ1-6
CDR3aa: CASGQGPLSSYNSPLHF
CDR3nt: TGTGCCAGCGGGCAGGGGCCCTTGAGCTCCTATAATTCACCCCTCCACTTT

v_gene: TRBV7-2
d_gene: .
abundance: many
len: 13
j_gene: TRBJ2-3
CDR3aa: CASVGVRTDTQYF
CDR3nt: TGTGCCAGCGTAGGGGTTCGCACAGATACGCAGTATTTT

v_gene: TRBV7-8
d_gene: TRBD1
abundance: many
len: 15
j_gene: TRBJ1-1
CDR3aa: CASSLSTGWSTEAFF
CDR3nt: TGTGCCAGCAGCTTATCGACAGGGTGGTCCACTGAAGCTTTCTTT

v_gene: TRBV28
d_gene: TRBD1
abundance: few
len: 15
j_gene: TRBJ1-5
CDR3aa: CASSYPTGVVQPQHF
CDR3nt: TGTGCCAGCAGTTACCCGACAGGGGTGGTTCAGCCCCAGCATTTT

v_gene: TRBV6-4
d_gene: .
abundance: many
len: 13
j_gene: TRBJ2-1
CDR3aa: CASSTNPYNEQFF
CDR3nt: TGTGCCAGCTCGACTAACCCCTACAATGAGCAGTTCTTC

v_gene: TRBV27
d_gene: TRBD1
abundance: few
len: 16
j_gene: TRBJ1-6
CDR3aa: CASSPQGVLSNSPLHF
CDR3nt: TGTGCCAGCAGTCCCCAGGGGGTTTTGAGTAATTCACCCCTCCACTTT

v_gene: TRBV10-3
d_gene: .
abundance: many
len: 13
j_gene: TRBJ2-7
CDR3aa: CAISGDTSYEQYF
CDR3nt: TGTGCCATCAGTGGGGACACGTCCTACGAGCAGTACTTC

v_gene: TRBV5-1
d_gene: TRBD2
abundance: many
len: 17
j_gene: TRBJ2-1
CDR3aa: CASSGGSGGTSYNEQFF
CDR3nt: TGCGCCAGCAGCGGGGGTAGCGGGGGGACTTCCTACAATGAGCAGTTCTTC

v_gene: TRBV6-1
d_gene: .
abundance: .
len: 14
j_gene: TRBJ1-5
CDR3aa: CASSDRGVRQPQHF
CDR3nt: TGTGCCAGCAGTGATCGAGGGGTACGACAGCCCCAGCATTTT

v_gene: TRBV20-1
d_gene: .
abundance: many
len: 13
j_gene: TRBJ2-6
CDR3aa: CSAWGGGANVLTF
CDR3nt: TGCAGTGCCTGGGGCGGTGGGGCCAACGTCCTGACTTTC

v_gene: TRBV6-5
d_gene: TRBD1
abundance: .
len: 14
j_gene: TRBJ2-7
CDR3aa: CASRSGQSSYEQYF
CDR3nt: TGTGCCAGCAGGTCGGGACAGAGCTCCTACGAGCAGTACTTC